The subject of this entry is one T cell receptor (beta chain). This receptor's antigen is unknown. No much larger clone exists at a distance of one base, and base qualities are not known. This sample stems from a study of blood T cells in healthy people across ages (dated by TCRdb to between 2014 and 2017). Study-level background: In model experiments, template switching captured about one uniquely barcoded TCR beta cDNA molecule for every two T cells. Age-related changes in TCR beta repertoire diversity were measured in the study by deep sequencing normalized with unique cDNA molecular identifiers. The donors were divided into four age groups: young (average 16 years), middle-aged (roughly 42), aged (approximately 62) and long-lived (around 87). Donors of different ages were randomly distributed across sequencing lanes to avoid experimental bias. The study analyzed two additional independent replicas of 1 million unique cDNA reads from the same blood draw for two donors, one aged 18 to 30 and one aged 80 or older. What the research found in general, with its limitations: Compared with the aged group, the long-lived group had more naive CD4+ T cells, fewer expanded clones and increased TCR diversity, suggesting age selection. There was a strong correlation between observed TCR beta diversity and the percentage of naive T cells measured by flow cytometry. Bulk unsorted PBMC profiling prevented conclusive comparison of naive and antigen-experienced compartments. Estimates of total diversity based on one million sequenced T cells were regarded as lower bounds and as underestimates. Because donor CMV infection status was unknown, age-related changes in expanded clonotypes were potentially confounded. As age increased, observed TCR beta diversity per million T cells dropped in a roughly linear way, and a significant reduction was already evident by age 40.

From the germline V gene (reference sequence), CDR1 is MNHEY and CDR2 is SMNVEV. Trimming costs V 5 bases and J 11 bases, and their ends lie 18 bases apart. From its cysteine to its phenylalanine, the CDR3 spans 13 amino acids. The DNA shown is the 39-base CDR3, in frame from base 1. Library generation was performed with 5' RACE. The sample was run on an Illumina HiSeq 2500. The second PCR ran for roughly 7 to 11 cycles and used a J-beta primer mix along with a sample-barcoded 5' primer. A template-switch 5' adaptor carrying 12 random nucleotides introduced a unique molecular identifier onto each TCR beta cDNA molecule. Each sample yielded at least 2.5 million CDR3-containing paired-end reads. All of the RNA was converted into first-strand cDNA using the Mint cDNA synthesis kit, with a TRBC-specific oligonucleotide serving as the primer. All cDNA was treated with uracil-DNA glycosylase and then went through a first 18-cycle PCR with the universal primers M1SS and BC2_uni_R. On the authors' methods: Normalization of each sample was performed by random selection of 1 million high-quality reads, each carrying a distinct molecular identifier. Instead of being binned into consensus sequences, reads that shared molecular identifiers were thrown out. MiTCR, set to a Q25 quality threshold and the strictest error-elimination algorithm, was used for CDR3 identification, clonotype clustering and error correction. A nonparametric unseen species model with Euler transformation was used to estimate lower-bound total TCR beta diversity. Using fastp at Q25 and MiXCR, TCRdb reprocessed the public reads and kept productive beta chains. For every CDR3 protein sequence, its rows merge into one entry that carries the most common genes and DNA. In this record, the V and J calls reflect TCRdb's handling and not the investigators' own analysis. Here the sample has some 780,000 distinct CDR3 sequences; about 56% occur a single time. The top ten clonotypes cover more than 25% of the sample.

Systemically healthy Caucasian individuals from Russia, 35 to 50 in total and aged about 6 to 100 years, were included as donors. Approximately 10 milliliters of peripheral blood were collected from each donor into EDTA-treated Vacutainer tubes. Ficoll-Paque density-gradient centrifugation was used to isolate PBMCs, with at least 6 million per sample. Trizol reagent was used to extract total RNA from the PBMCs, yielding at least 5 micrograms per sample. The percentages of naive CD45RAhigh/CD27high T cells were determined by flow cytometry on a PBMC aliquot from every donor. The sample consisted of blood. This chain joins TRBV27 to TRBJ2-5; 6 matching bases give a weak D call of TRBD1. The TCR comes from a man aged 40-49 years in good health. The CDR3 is CASSQQGVGEQYF. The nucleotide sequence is TGTGCCAGCAGTCAACAGGGAGTAGGGGAGCAGTACTTC.